At least ten counts were recorded for the clone carrying this TCR beta chain. Antigen unknown. This entry is derived from a study of read filtering for tumor transcriptome and immune sequencing. The study, taken as a whole, reports: Correlation between methods rose after single-read clonotypes were removed. The sorted CD138-negative fraction was a mixed bone marrow immune population, not purified T cells.

Germline V gene data show CDR1 as DFQATT and CDR2 as SNEGSKA (reference sequence). The CDR3 extends over 12 amino acids. V lost 4 bases and J 5 bases, leaving 9 bases between the germline ends. Molecular barcoded adaptors covering alpha/delta and beta/gamma chains were used on about 390 ng RNA. MiXCR was run by TCRdb on the reads, yielding one entry per CDR3 protein. This table has 49,000 or so distinct CDR3 sequences, 10% to 15% appearing once. Sequencing was carried out using a population of CD138-negative cells sorted from bone marrow. This clonotype originated in a donor at least 40 years old with multiple myeloma. This chain uses TRBV20-1 with TRBJ1-3; no clear D. The CDR3 sequence is CSATGGRNTIYF. CDR3 coding DNA: TGCAGTGCTACCGGAGGGAGAAACACCATATATTTT.